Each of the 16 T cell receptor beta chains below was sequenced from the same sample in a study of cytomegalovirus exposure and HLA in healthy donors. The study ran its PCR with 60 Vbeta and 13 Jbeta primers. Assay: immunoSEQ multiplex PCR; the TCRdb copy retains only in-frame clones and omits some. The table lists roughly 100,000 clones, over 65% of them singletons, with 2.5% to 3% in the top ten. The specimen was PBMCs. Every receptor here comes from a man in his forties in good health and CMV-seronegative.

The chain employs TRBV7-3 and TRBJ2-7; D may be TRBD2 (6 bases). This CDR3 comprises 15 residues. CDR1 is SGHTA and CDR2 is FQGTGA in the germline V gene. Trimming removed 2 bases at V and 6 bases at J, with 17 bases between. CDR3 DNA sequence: TGTGCCAGCAGCTTAGGGGAGGCTGGGGGAGGCGAGCAGTACTTC. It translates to CASSLGEAGGGEQYF.

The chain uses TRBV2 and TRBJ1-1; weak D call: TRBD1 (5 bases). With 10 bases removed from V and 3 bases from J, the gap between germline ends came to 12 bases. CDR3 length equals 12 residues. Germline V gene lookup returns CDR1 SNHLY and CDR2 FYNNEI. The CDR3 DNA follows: TGTGCCACCCACGGAGGGGACACTGAAGCTTTCTTT. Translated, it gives CATHGGDTEAFF.

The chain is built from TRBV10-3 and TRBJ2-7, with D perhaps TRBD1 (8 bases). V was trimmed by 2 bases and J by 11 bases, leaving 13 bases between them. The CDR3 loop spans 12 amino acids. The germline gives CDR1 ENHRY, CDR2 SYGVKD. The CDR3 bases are TGTGCCATCAGTGAGGGGGAGGGACAGGAGTACTTC. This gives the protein CAISEGEGQEYF.

DNA for the CDR3: TGTGCCAGTAGTATAGAAGGAGTGAATGGCTACACCTTC. Protein: CASSIEGVNGYTF. This chain joins TRBV19 and TRBJ1-2, with unresolved D. Germline CDR1 and CDR2: LNHDA and SQIVND (reference sequence). V lost 0 bases and J lost 6, with 8 bases in between. The CDR3 spans 13 residues. The whole variable domain, filled in from reference TRBV19 and TRBJ1-2, reads DGGITQSPKYLFRKEGQNVTLSCEQNLNHDAMYWYRQDPGQGLRLIYYSQIVNDFQKGDIAEGYSVSREKKESFPLTVTSAQKNPTAFYLCASSIEGVNGYTFGSGTRLTVV.

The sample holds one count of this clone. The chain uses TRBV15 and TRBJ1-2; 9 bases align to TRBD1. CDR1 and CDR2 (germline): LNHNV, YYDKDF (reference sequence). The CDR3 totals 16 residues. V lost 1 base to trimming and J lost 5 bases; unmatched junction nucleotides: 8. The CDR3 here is CATSRGGTGLRYGYTF. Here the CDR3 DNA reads TGTGCCACCAGCAGAGGGGGGACAGGGTTAAGGTATGGCTACACCTTC.

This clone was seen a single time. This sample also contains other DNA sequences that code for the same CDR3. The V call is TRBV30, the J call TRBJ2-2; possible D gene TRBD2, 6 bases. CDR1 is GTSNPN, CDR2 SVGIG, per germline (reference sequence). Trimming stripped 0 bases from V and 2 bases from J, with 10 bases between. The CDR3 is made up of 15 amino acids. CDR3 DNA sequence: TGTGCCTGGAGTGTACGGGGACTCAACACCGGGGAGCTGTTTTTT. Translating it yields CAWSVRGLNTGELFF.

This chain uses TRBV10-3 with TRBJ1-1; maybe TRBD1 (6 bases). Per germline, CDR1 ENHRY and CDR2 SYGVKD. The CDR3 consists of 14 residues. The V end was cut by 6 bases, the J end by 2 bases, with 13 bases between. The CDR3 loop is CAISLGAGNTEAFF. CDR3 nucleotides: TGTGCCATCAGCCTGGGGGCGGGTAACACTGAAGCTTTCTTT.

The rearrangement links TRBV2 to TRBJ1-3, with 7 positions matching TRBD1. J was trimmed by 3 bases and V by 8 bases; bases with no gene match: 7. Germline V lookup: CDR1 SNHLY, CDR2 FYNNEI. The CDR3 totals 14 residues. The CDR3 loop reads CASCETGDGNTIYF. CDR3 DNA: TGTGCCAGCTGCGAAACAGGGGATGGAAACACCATATATTTT.

CDR3 DNA: TGTGCCAGCAGCCCTAGGGGTGTCACCGGGGAGCTGTTTTTT. As protein: CASSPRGVTGELFF. The rearrangement links TRBV7-6 to TRBJ2-2, with TRBD1 as a possible D gene (5 bases). With 5 bases removed from V and 4 bases from J, the gap between germline ends came to 11 bases. From germline, CDR1 is SGHVS and CDR2 FNYEAQ. CDR3 length: 14 residues.

The CDR3: CTSSERQGFTEAFF. In DNA form, the CDR3 reads TGCACCAGCAGCGAGAGACAGGGATTCACTGAAGCTTTCTTT. The genes are TRBV1 and TRBJ1-1; the table's TRBD1 call for D was not verified on the DNA. TRBV1 is a documented pseudogene. The CDR3 consists of 14 residues.

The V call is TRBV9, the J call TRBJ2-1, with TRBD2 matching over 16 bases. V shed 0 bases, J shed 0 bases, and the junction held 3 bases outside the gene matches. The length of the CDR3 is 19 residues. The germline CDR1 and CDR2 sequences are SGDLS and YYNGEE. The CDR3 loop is CASSVEGLAGGPSYNEQFF. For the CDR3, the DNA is TGTGCCAGCAGCGTAGAGGGACTAGCGGGGGGGCCCTCCTACAATGAGCAGTTCTTC.

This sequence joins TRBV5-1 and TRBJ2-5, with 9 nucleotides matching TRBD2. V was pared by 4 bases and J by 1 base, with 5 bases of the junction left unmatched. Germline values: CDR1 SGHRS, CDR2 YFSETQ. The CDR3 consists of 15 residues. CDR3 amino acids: CASSAPTSGQETQYF. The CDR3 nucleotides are TGCGCCAGCAGCGCCCCGACTAGCGGCCAAGAGACCCAGTACTTC.

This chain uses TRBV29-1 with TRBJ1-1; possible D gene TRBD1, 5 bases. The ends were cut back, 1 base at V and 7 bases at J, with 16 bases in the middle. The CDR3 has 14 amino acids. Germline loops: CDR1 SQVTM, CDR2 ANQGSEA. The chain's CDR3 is CSVEVPGLPYEAFF. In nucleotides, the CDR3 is TGCAGCGTTGAAGTTCCGGGACTACCTTATGAAGCTTTCTTT.

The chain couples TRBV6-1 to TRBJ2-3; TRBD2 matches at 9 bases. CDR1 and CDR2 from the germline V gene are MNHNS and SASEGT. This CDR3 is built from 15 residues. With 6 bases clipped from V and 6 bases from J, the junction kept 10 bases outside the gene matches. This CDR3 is CASRLRGGSGDTQYF. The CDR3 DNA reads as TGTGCCAGCAGGTTGCGGGGGGGGTCAGGTGATACGCAGTATTTT.

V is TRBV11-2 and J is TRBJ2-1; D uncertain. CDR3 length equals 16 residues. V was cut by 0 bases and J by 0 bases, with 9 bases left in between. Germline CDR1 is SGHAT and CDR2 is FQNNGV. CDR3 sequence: CASSLDPVSSYNEQFF. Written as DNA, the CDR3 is TGTGCCAGCAGCTTAGATCCGGTGAGCTCCTACAATGAGCAGTTCTTC.

CDR3 nucleotide sequence: TGCGCCACCGGAGATCAGCGGGGGGGGGCTAGTAGCTATGAGCAGTTCTTC. Protein: CATGDQRGGASSYEQFF. The chain employs TRBV10-1 and TRBJ2-1, with TRBD2 identical over 10 bases. Germline lookup yields CDR1 WNHNN and CDR2 SYGVQD (reference sequence). CDR3 length equals 17 residues. V shed 10 bases and J 8 bases; nucleotides not matched to a gene: 20.